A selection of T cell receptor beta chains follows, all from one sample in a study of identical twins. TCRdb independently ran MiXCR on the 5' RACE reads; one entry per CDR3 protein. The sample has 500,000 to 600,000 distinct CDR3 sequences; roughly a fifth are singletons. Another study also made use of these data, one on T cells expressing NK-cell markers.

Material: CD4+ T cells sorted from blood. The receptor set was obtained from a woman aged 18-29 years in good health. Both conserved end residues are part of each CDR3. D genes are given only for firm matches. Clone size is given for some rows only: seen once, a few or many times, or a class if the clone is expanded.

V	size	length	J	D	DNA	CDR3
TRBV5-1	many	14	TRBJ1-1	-	TGCGCCAGCAGCTTGGCCTGGCTAAACACTGAAGCTTTCTTT	CASSLAWLNTEAFF
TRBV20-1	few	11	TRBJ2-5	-	TGCAGTGCCACGATGCAAGAGACCCAGTACTTC	CSATMQETQYF
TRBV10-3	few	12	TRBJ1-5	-	TGTGCCATCAGTGAGGCCGATCAGCCCCAGCATTTT	CAISEADQPQHF
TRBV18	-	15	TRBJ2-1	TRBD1	TGTGCCAGCTCACCAGGGACAGCGTCCATCAATGAGCAGTTCTTC	CASSPGTASINEQFF
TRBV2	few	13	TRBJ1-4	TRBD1	TGTGCCAGCAGGCGGGACAGGGGTGAAAAACTGTTTTTT	CASRRDRGEKLFF
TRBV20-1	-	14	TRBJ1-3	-	TGCAGTGCTTACCGGGACTCCTCTGGAAACACCATATATTTT	CSAYRDSSGNTIYF
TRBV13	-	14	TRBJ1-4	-	TGTGCCAGCAGGCGGCAGGCCAACAATGAAAAACTGTTTTTT	CASRRQANNEKLFF
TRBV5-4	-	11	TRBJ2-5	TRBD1	TGTGCCAGTGGGACAGAAGAGACCCAGTACTTC	CASGTEETQYF
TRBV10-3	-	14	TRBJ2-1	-	TGTGCCATCAGTGAGCGGACGGTTTACAATCAGCAGTTCTTC	CAISERTVYNQQFF
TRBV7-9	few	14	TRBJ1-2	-	TGTGCCAGCAGCTTTCTGACAGCTAACTATGGCTACACCTTC	CASSFLTANYGYTF
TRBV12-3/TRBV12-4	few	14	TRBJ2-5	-	TGTGCCAGCAGTTTAGGGGACCCCGGGGAGACCCAGTACTTC	CASSLGDPGETQYF
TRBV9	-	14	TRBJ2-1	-	TGTGCCAGCAGCGTTGGCCGACTTTACAATGAGCAGTTCTTC	CASSVGRLYNEQFF
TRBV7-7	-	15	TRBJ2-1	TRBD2	TGTGCCAGCAGTCCCGGGACTAGCGCGTACAATGAGCAGTTCTTC	CASSPGTSAYNEQFF
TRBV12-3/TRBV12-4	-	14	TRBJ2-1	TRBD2	TGTGCCAGCAGTTTTACTAGCGGGGGGATTGAGCAGTTCTTC	CASSFTSGGIEQFF
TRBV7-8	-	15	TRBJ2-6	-	TGTGCCAGCAGCTTATCGGGGCGTGGGGCCAACGTCCTGACTTTC	CASSLSGRGANVLTF
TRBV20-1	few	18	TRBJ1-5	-	TGCAGTGCCCGGTCGGCCAGAGGGCGGTGGGATAGCAATCAGCCCCAGCATTTT	CSARSARGRWDSNQPQHF
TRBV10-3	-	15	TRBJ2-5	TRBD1	TGTGCCACCAAAGGGAGCCAGACAGGGAAAGAGACCCAGTACTTC	CATKGSQTGKETQYF
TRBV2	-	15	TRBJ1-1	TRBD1	TGTGCCAGCAGTGGAACAGGGGGCGCGGGCACTGAAGCTTTCTTT	CASSGTGGAGTEAFF
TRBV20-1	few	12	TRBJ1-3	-	TGCAGTGCTGGCCCTTCGAGAGGCACCATATATTTT	CSAGPSRGTIYF
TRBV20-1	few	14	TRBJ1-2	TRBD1	TGCAGTGCCCATCGGAGACAGGGGGACTATGGCTACACCTTC	CSAHRRQGDYGYTF
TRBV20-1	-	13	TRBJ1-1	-	TGCAGTGCTCACCAGGGCGCAGGGAGTGAAGCTTTCTTT	CSAHQGAGSEAFF
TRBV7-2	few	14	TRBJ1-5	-	TGTGCCAGCAGCTTACAAAGCAGCAATCAGCCCCAGCATTTT	CASSLQSSNQPQHF
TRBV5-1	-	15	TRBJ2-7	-	TGCGCCAGCACATTGGGGGACGTCCTCTCCTACGAGCAGTACTTC	CASTLGDVLSYEQYF
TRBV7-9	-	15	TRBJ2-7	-	TGTGCCAGCAGCTTAGGCGGGGCAGGCCTGAACGAGCAGTACTTC	CASSLGGAGLNEQYF
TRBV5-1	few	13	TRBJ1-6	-	TGCGCCAGCAGCCCCGGCAAGGGTTCACCCCTCCACTTT	CASSPGKGSPLHF
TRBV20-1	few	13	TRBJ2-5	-	TGCAGTGCTAGAAGCTACGTTGCGGAGACCCAGTACTTC	CSARSYVAETQYF
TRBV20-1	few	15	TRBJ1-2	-	TGCAGTGCTAGATCTGGGGGGGTCGGGGCGGACGGCTACACCTTC	CSARSGGVGADGYTF
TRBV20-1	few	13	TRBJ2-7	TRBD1	TGCAGTGCTACTTCGGGACAGCCTTACGAGCAGTACTTC	CSATSGQPYEQYF
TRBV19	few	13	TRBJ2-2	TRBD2	TGTGCCAGTAGCAGCGGGAGGGCCGGGGAGCTGTTTTTT	CASSSGRAGELFF
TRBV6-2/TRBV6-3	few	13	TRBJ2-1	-	TGTGCCAGCACTCAGCGGAGCTACAATGAGCAGTTCTTC	CASTQRSYNEQFF
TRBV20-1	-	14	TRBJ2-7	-	TGCAGTGCCCAGAGGGGGACTTATTCCTACGAGCAGTACTTC	CSAQRGTYSYEQYF
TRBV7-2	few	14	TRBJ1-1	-	TGTGCCAGCAGCTATCGGTGGGGGTACACTGAAGCTTTCTTT	CASSYRWGYTEAFF
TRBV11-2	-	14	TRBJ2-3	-	TGTGCCAGCAGCTTGGGTCGGGAGTTTGATACGCAGTATTTT	CASSLGREFDTQYF
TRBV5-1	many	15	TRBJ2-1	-	TGCGCCAGCAGCTTGGTTGGCCCTCAGAGACATGAGCAGTTCTTC	CASSLVGPQRHEQFF
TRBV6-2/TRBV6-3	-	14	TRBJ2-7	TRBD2	TGTGCCAGCAGACGACTAGCGGGAAGCTACGAGCAGTACTTC	CASRRLAGSYEQYF